The 27 T cell receptor beta chains below all came from one sample that was sequenced in a study of cytomegalovirus exposure and HLA in healthy donors (dated by TCRdb to the late 2010s). Preparation of the library involved the immunoSEQ multiplex PCR assay. A mixture of 60 forward primers for TCR Vbeta segments and 13 reverse primers for TCR Jbeta segments was used in the multiplex PCR. Held by TCRdb, this immuneACCESS table contains in-frame sequences only and omits some clones. Under half of the omission traces to an unresolved V gene where checked; the cause of the rest is unknown. For this sample, the table gives more than 45,000 clones. The ten largest account for around 2.2% of the sample. The sample taken for sequencing was PBMCs. The receptors were gathered from a woman aged 35 to 49 in good health and CMV-seronegative.

The V call is TRBV7-2, the J call TRBJ2-7; D gene ambiguous. Deletions cut 4 bases from V and 1 base from J, with 14 bases between. The CDR3 loop spans 15 amino acids. Germline-derived CDR1 and CDR2 are SGHTA and FQGNSA. CDR3: CASSSWFEASYEQYF. The CDR3 DNA reads as TGTGCCAGCAGCTCCTGGTTTGAGGCTTCCTACGAGCAGTACTTC.

About this clone: A junction end diverges from the germline sequence, so it may reflect a read error. The rearrangement links TRBV2 to TRBJ2-1; 9 bases align to TRBD1. The germline V gene encodes CDR1 SNHLY and CDR2 FYNNEI. The CDR3 covers 12 residues. CDR3 protein: CASSEGDRDHIF. CDR3 sequence (DNA): TGTGCCAGCAGTGAAGGGGACAGGGACCATATCTTC.

The chain is built from TRBV6-5 and TRBJ2-7; TRBD1 matches at 11 bases. This CDR3 is 14 amino acids long. V dropped 6 bases and J dropped 3; count of bases not matched to a gene: 4. Germline CDR1 MNHEY, CDR2 SVGAGI. In DNA form, the CDR3 reads TGTGCCAGCAGAAAGGGACAGGGGGACTACGAGCAGTACTTC. It yields the protein CASRKGQGDYEQYF.

This chain links TRBV5-1 with TRBJ2-7; 10 positions agree with TRBD2. V lost 0 bases and J lost 2; bases outside the gene matches: 2. The CDR3 totals 15 residues. Germline assignment: CDR1 SGHRS and CDR2 YFSETQ. The CDR3 reads CASSLVLAGAYEQYF. The CDR3 region has the DNA TGCGCCAGCAGCTTGGTCCTAGCGGGAGCCTACGAGCAGTACTTC.

The chain employs TRBV19 and TRBJ2-7; 8 nucleotides line up with TRBD1. Trimming at V came to 5 bases and at J to 2 bases, leaving 2 bases not matched to a gene. The CDR3 loop spans 13 amino acids. CDR1 is LNHDA and CDR2 is SQIVND in the germline V gene (reference sequence). CDR3 in DNA: TGTGCCAGTAGTGCGACAGGGGCCTACGAGCAGTACTTC. Encoded protein: CASSATGAYEQYF.

This chain uses TRBV11-2 with TRBJ2-2; TRBD2 might be the D (6 bases). Germline V CDR1 and CDR2: SGHAT, FQNNGV. The CDR3 covers 16 residues. Trimming pared 7 bases from V and 0 bases from J, leaving 15 bases between. CDR3 sequence: CASNDPGLTNTGELFF. DNA of the CDR3: TGTGCCAGCAACGACCCGGGACTGACGAACACCGGGGAGCTGTTTTTT.

This chain joins TRBV4-2 and TRBJ1-2; TRBD1 aligns across 8 bases. Germline lookup yields CDR1 LGHNA and CDR2 YNFKEQ. V dropped 2 bases and J dropped 3; count of bases not matched to a gene: 8. The CDR3 is made up of 16 amino acids. CDR3 loop: CASSQPGQGGHYGYTF. The CDR3 DNA reads as TGTGCCAGCAGCCAACCTGGACAGGGAGGTCACTATGGCTACACCTTC.

The chain uses TRBV6-1 and TRBJ2-7; possibly TRBD2 for D (6 bases). CDR1 and CDR2 (germline): MNHNS, SASEGT. Trimming shortened V by 8 bases and J by 5 bases, and 19 bases separated the two germline ends. CDR3 length equals 14 residues. The CDR3 is CASEGWGREDEQYF. CDR3 coding DNA: TGTGCCAGCGAGGGTTGGGGCAGGGAGGACGAGCAGTACTTC.

The CDR3 DNA reads TGTGCCAGCAGCTTAGTGTGGGAAGGGGGGACCCAGTACTTC. Protein: CASSLVWEGGTQYF. The V and J genes are TRBV7-2 and TRBJ2-5, with D maybe TRBD1 (6 bases). Trimming removed 1 base from V and 7 bases from J, with 13 bases in between. There are 14 residues in the CDR3. The V gene's germline CDR1 is SGHTA and CDR2 FQGNSA.

The chain carries TRBV5-1 and TRBJ1-2, with D hard to call. Germline CDR1 reads SGHRS; CDR2 reads YFSETQ. With 0 bases removed from V and 4 bases from J, the gap between germline ends came to 10 bases. CDR3 length equals 14 residues. CDR3 amino acids: CASSLDGLGYGYTF. As DNA, the CDR3 is TGCGCCAGCAGCTTGGACGGTCTCGGCTATGGCTACACCTTC.

The chain joins TRBV30 to TRBJ2-2; D gene unclear. Trimming cost V 2 bases and J 0 bases, with 4 bases left between them. Germline V gene lookup returns CDR1 GTSNPN and CDR2 SVGIG (reference sequence). The length of the CDR3 is 13 residues. In DNA, the CDR3 is TGTGCCTGGAGTCTAGCGAACACCGGGGAGCTGTTTTTT. Translated, it gives CAWSLANTGELFF.

The chain employs TRBV6-5 and TRBJ2-1, with TRBD2 matching over 13 bases. The CDR3 has 15 residues. Trimming cost V 5 bases and J 6 bases; bases outside gene matches: 4. Germline V gene sequence: CDR1 MNHEY, CDR2 SVGAGI. The CDR3 loop is CASSLLAGGLNEQFF. The CDR3 DNA is TGTGCCAGCAGTCTACTAGCGGGAGGGCTCAATGAGCAGTTCTTC.

The chain has TRBV18 and TRBJ2-5, with 7 positions matching TRBD1. With 4 bases clipped from V and 2 bases from J, the junction kept 1 base outside the gene matches. This CDR3 comprises 13 residues. Germline V gene data show CDR1 as KGHSH and CDR2 as LQKENI. In DNA, the CDR3 is TGTGCCAGCTCACGGGGACAGCAAGAGACCCAGTACTTC. Translation gives CASSRGQQETQYF.

The V and J genes are TRBV14 and TRBJ2-7; D unclear. Germline CDR1 and CDR2: SGHDN and FVKESK. Trimming stripped 4 bases from V and 2 bases from J, with 12 bases between. This CDR3 has 14 residues. The DNA for the CDR3 is TGTGCCAGCAGCCCGGTTACAAGCGCCTACGAGCAGTACTTC. Translated, it gives CASSPVTSAYEQYF.

The V call is TRBV11-2, the J call TRBJ2-3; TRBD1 might be the D (5 bases). From germline, CDR1 is SGHAT and CDR2 FQNNGV. The CDR3 length is 15 residues. V shed 1 base and J shed 5 bases, with 13 bases lying between them. CDR3 sequence reads: CASSLAWQGIDTQYF. Written as DNA, the CDR3 is TGTGCCAGCAGCTTAGCATGGCAGGGCATAGATACGCAGTATTTT.

This CDR3 reads CSVEQGIEQFF. CDR3 nucleotide sequence: TGCAGCGTTGAACAGGGCATCGAGCAGTTCTTC. The chain has TRBV29-1 and TRBJ2-1, with a weak D call TRBD1 (5 bases). The CDR3 has 11 residues. Germline loops: CDR1 SQVTM, CDR2 ANQGSEA. Trimming stripped 2 bases from V and 10 bases from J, with 9 bases between.

This chain connects TRBV7-9 to TRBJ1-2, with a weak D call TRBD1 (6 bases). Germline V gene data show CDR1 as SEHNR and CDR2 as FQNEAQ (reference sequence). The CDR3 is made up of 12 amino acids. The V end lost 5 bases, the J end lost 7 bases, and 11 bases lay between the germline ends. The CDR3 nucleotides are TGTGCCAGCAGCAGGGACACGGGTGGCTACACCTTC. Its translation: CASSRDTGGYTF.

This chain connects TRBV28 to TRBJ2-7; TRBD1 matches 12 bases. The CDR3 loop spans 15 amino acids. The trim removed 5 bases at V and 4 bases at J, leaving 6 bases unmatched. Looked up from germline, CDR1 is MDHEN and CDR2 is SYDVKM. CDR3 protein: CASSTRGQGAYEQYF. Here the CDR3 DNA reads TGTGCCAGCAGTACACGGGGACAGGGGGCTTACGAGCAGTACTTC.

V usage is TRBV5-1 and J usage is TRBJ1-3; TRBD1 is a possible D gene (5 bases). The V gene lost 4 bases and the J gene lost 0 bases, with 8 bases spanning the gap. Germline V gene sequence: CDR1 SGHRS, CDR2 YFSETQ. This CDR3 has 14 residues. This chain's CDR3 is CASSLTDSGNTIYF. In DNA form, the CDR3 reads TGCGCCAGCAGCCTGACAGACTCTGGAAACACCATATATTTT. Supplemented by reference TRBV5-1 and TRBJ1-3, the full variable domain reads KAGVTQTPRYLIKTRGQQVTLSCSPISGHRSVSWYQQTPGQGLQFLFEYFSETQRNKGNFPGRFSGRQFSNSRSEMNVSTLELGDSALYLCASSLTDSGNTIYFGEGSWLTVV.

The rearrangement joins TRBV19 to TRBJ1-6; 7 nucleotides agree with TRBD1. Germline V gives CDR1 LNHDA, CDR2 SQIVND (reference sequence). The CDR3 extends over 15 amino acids. V lost 5 bases and J lost 5; bases outside the gene matches: 6. For the CDR3, the DNA is TGTGCCAGTAGTCCCAGTGACAGGGATAATTCACCCCTCCACTTT. It is translated as CASSPSDRDNSPLHF.

This chain joins TRBV27 and TRBJ2-3; D may be TRBD1 (6 bases). Trimming removed 7 bases from V and 3 bases from J, with 20 bases in between. The V gene's germline CDR1 is MNHEY and CDR2 SMNVEV (reference sequence). The length of the CDR3 is 16 residues. The CDR3, as DNA: TGTGCCAGCAACCAAGTGGGGGCGAGGAGAACAGATACGCAGTATTTT. Its protein product is CASNQVGARRTDTQYF.

Here the CDR3 reads CASSLTGGGQYTGELFF. CDR3 DNA sequence: TGCGCCAGCAGCTTGACAGGGGGCGGTCAGTACACCGGGGAGCTGTTTTTT. The chain has TRBV5-1 and TRBJ2-2; 9 bases align to TRBD1. V shed 1 base, J shed 3 bases, and the junction held 7 bases outside the gene matches. The CDR3 length is 17 residues. CDR1 and CDR2 (germline): SGHRS, YFSETQ.

The CDR3: CASSPRLADQETQYF. The CDR3 region has the DNA TGTGCCAGCAGTCCCCGGCTGGCGGACCAAGAGACCCAGTACTTC. V is TRBV5-4 and J is TRBJ2-5; D call uncertain. The CDR3 totals 15 residues. Trimming removed 5 bases from V and 0 bases from J, with 14 bases in between. Germline CDR1 is SGHNT and CDR2 is YYREEE (reference sequence). The full variable domain, completed using reference TRBV5-4 and TRBJ2-5, is ETGVTQSPTHLIKTRGQQVTLRCSSQSGHNTVSWYQQALGQGPQFIFQYYREEENGRGNFPPRFSGLQFPNYSSELNVNALELDDSALYLCASSPRLADQETQYFGPGTRLLVL.

This chain joins TRBV2 and TRBJ1-1; D is uncertain. Germline loops: CDR1 SNHLY, CDR2 FYNNEI. CDR3 length equals 13 residues. Trimming left V 6 bases short and J 0 bases short, with 8 bases between. CDR3 amino acids: CASSSTLNTEAFF. As DNA, the CDR3 is TGTGCCAGCAGCTCGACTTTGAACACTGAAGCTTTCTTT. Full variable domain (missing parts from reference TRBV2 and TRBJ1-1): EPEVTQTPSHQVTQMGQEVILRCVPISNHLYFYWYRQILGQKVEFLVSFYNNEISEKSEIFDDQFSVERPDGSNFTLKIRSTKLEDSAMYFCASSSTLNTEAFFGQGTRLTVV.

The chain is built from TRBV7-9 and TRBJ2-6; D unresolved. Germline V gives CDR1 SEHNR, CDR2 FQNEAQ (reference sequence). This CDR3 has 14 amino acids. Trimming cost V 7 bases and J 4 bases, with 11 bases left between them. The CDR3 loop is CASTPIPGANVLTF. The CDR3 bases are TGTGCCAGCACCCCTATTCCCGGGGCCAACGTCCTGACTTTC.

The rearrangement links TRBV11-2 to TRBJ2-7, with a possible D match to TRBD2 (7 bases). Germline values: CDR1 SGHAT, CDR2 FQNNGV. This CDR3 spans 17 amino acids. Trimming left V 1 base short and J 1 base short, with 17 bases between. The CDR3 reads CASSLAGGRKTSYEQYF. The CDR3 DNA reads TGTGCCAGCAGCTTAGCGGGGGGCAGAAAAACTTCCTACGAGCAGTACTTC.

This sequence joins TRBV4-3 and TRBJ2-7; TRBD2 aligns across 8 bases. This CDR3 region has 13 residues. Germline-derived CDR1 and CDR2 are LGHNA and YSLEER. The V gene end was trimmed by 4 bases and the J gene end by 12 bases; junction bases not matched to a gene: 11. The CDR3 sequence: CASSPYPGGGLYF. The CDR3 nucleotides read TGCGCCAGCAGCCCCTACCCCGGGGGGGGGTTGTACTTC.